One and the same sample provided the 16 T cell receptor beta chains below, sequenced in a study of blood T cells in healthy people across ages. Sample-barcoded 5' priming and a J-beta primer mix drove a second PCR of roughly 7 to 11 cycles. TCRdb passed the 5' RACE reads through MiXCR, listing each CDR3 protein once. Found here are 650,000 to 1,000,000 distinct CDR3 sequences, under 40% of them singletons; the top ten hold about an eighth. The source material was blood. These receptors originate from a man between 18 and 29 years old in good health.

The chain couples TRBV12-3 or TRBV12-4 to TRBJ2-7, with a weak D call TRBD1 (6 bases). Trimming pared 3 bases from V and 7 bases from J, leaving 19 bases between. The CDR3 is made up of 15 amino acids. The CDR3 sequence: CASSFGQYSYNEQYF. The CDR3, as DNA: TGTGCCAGCAGTTTCGGACAGTATTCCTACAATGAGCAGTACTTC.

This clonotype was seen repeatedly, ten times or more. The chain couples TRBV7-2 to TRBJ1-2, with D uncertain. The V and J ends lost 5 bases and 2 bases respectively, with 12 bases between them. The CDR3 totals 14 residues. Looked up from germline, CDR1 is SGHTA and CDR2 is FQGNSA. CDR3 region: CASSPQAGNYGYTF. CDR3 bases: TGTGCCAGCAGCCCCCAAGCAGGCAACTATGGCTACACCTTC.

The V gene is TRBV25-1, the J gene TRBJ2-1, with 9 bases matching TRBD1. CDR3 length equals 15 residues. V trimming: 8 bases; J trimming: 1 base; junction bases outside the gene matches: 6. Germline-derived CDR1 and CDR2 are MGHDK and SYGVNS. The CDR3 sequence is CASGGQGRSYNEQFF. The CDR3 DNA is TGTGCCAGCGGGGGACAGGGTCGGTCCTACAATGAGCAGTTCTTC.

This clonotype was detected only once. The genes are TRBV2 and TRBJ2-1; 10 nucleotides agree with TRBD2. Germline CDR1 and CDR2: SNHLY and FYNNEI. The CDR3 sequence is 16 residues long. The J segment lost 4 bases and the V segment lost 3 bases, leaving 6 bases of the junction unmatched. CDR3 loop: CASSDAASGGYNEQFF. The CDR3 DNA sequence: TGTGCCAGCAGTGACGCGGCTAGCGGGGGTTACAATGAGCAGTTCTTC.

This chain uses TRBV10-3 with TRBJ2-1; TRBD2 is a possible D gene (6 bases). Per germline, CDR1 ENHRY and CDR2 SYGVKD. This CDR3 spans 16 amino acids. The ends were cut back, 2 bases at V and 8 bases at J, with 19 bases in the middle. CDR3 sequence: CAISEGVTSRVDEQFF. For the CDR3, the DNA is TGTGCCATCAGTGAGGGGGTTACTAGCAGAGTCGATGAGCAGTTCTTC.

A single count supports this clonotype. This may be a read error: a much more frequent sequence differs by one nucleotide. This rearrangement joins TRBV12-3 or TRBV12-4 to TRBJ2-1; D is possibly TRBD1 (5 bases). The J call may be wrong; the DNA end is better matched by TRBJ2-7. The CDR3 runs to 13 residues. The DNA of the CDR3 is TGTGCCAGCAAAGCTCAGGGTTCCAATGAGCAGTACTTC. Translated, it gives CASKAQGSNEQYF.

This chain joins TRBV6-2 or TRBV6-3 and TRBJ1-5; no definite D call. Trimming removed 6 bases at V and 7 bases at J, with 16 bases between. Germline lookup yields CDR1 MNHEY and CDR2 SVGEGT. CDR3 length equals 14 residues. The CDR3 spells CASSPTGPQQPQHF. CDR3 bases: TGTGCCAGCAGCCCGACGGGTCCTCAGCAGCCCCAGCATTTT.

This chain uses TRBV4-3 with TRBJ2-1; 7 positions match TRBD2. The germline V gene has CDR1 LGHNA and CDR2 YSLEER. There are 13 residues in the CDR3. V lost 3 bases and J lost 15; bases outside the gene matches: 11. CDR3: CASSQGRGRDLFF. CDR3 bases: TGCGCCAGCAGCCAGGGGAGGGGTAGGGATCTGTTCTTC.

This chain joins TRBV14 and TRBJ2-2, with D hard to call. Deletions cut 3 bases from V and 6 bases from J, with 8 bases between. Germline V gives CDR1 SGHDN, CDR2 FVKESK. This CDR3 spans 13 amino acids. The CDR3 reads CASSQITPGELFF. The CDR3 nucleotides are TGTGCCAGCAGCCAGATCACCCCCGGGGAGCTGTTTTTT.

This clonotype was counted many times. The chain combines TRBV20-1 with TRBJ1-2; TRBD1 agrees at 8 bases. The germline CDR1 and CDR2 sequences are DFQATT and SNEGSKA (reference sequence). V dropped 0 bases and J dropped 4; count of bases not matched to a gene: 7. This CDR3 has 15 amino acids. CDR3 DNA: TGCAGTGCTAGAGAGACGACAGGGGTTTTCTATGGCTACACCTTC. Translation: CSARETTGVFYGYTF.

Only a few counts were recorded for this clonotype. The CDR3 coding sequence is TGCGCCAGCAGCTTGGTTTCTTTGGGACCAACTGAAGCTTTCTTT. Translation gives CASSLVSLGPTEAFF. The chain joins TRBV5-1 to TRBJ1-1; tentatively, D is TRBD1 (5 bases). Germline V gene sequence: CDR1 SGHRS, CDR2 YFSETQ. This CDR3 has 15 amino acids. V dropped 0 bases and J dropped 5 bases, with 14 bases sitting between them.

The gene calls are TRBV6-2 or TRBV6-3 and TRBJ1-5; D is undetermined. With 5 bases removed from V and 3 bases from J, the gap between germline ends came to 11 bases. CDR1 MNHEY and CDR2 SVGEGT come from the germline V gene. The CDR3 is made up of 14 amino acids. CDR3: CASSPAAPNQPQHF. The CDR3 bases are TGTGCCAGCAGTCCGGCAGCCCCCAATCAGCCCCAGCATTTT.

The chain has TRBV7-2 and TRBJ2-3; 9 nucleotides agree with TRBD2. The CDR3 covers 16 residues. Trimming removed 5 bases from V and 1 base from J; junction bases left unmatched: 7. Germline lookup yields CDR1 SGHTA and CDR2 FQGNSA. The CDR3 reads CASSLSPSGGTDTQYF. The CDR3 bases are TGTGCCAGCAGCCTTTCCCCTAGCGGGGGCACAGATACGCAGTATTTT.

This chain joins TRBV10-3 and TRBJ2-2, with TRBD1 matching over 7 bases. CDR1 and CDR2 (germline): ENHRY, SYGVKD. The CDR3 has 16 amino acids. V shed 6 bases and J 0 bases; nucleotides not matched to a gene: 7. CDR3 sequence reads: CAIRDGDRTNTGELFF. The CDR3 nucleotides are TGTGCCATCAGGGATGGGGACAGAACGAACACCGGGGAGCTGTTTTTT.

The gene calls are TRBV29-1 and TRBJ1-2, with 7 bases lining up with TRBD1. Trimming cost V 3 bases and J 5 bases; bases outside gene matches: 9. Germline assignment: CDR1 SQVTM and CDR2 ANQGSEA. This CDR3 region has 14 residues. The CDR3 nucleotides are TGCAGCGTTGATTGGGACAGAGATTTTTATGGCTACACCTTC. Translated: CSVDWDRDFYGYTF.

The V and J genes are TRBV5-1 and TRBJ2-7; D is perhaps TRBD1 (6 bases). V was cut by 3 bases and J by 0 bases, with 16 bases left in between. This CDR3 is built from 16 residues. Germline-derived CDR1 and CDR2 are SGHRS and YFSETQ. In DNA form, the CDR3 reads TGCGCCAGCAGCTCGGGCCTTGGGACACTCTCCTACGAGCAGTACTTC. It yields the protein CASSSGLGTLSYEQYF.